This T cell receptor beta chain was retrieved from a study of cytomegalovirus exposure and HLA in healthy donors. Study in general: Earlier work reported some 110 million unique TCR beta sequences from 150 million to 200 million T cells. Notes on the study in general: A later analysis reportedly found that, within productive TCRs, an Asian-associated ancestry cluster had fewer N-insertions than the mean observed across the roughly 630 donors. TCR beta V- and J-gene trimming was later associated with a missense DCLRE1C variant.

The germline gives CDR1 SGHKS, CDR2 YYEKEE (reference sequence). The V gene lost 1 base and the J gene lost 0 bases, with 11 bases spanning the gap. This CDR3 contains 15 residues. The PCR employed 60 Vbeta primers together with 13 Jbeta primers. Measured with immunoSEQ multiplex PCR; TCRdb has only the in-frame clones, and not every one. The sample lists 150,000 to 250,000 clones; almost 85% were seen once. This clone was seen a few times. Antigen specificity is unknown. The genes are TRBV5-5 and TRBJ2-7; tentatively, D is TRBD2 (5 bases). This clonotype was obtained from a woman between 45 and 65 years old in good health and CMV-seronegative. The sample taken for sequencing was PBMCs. CDR3 sequence: CASSLLVGSSYEQYF. The CDR3 bases are TGTGCCAGCAGCTTGTTGGTGGGGAGCTCCTACGAGCAGTACTTC.